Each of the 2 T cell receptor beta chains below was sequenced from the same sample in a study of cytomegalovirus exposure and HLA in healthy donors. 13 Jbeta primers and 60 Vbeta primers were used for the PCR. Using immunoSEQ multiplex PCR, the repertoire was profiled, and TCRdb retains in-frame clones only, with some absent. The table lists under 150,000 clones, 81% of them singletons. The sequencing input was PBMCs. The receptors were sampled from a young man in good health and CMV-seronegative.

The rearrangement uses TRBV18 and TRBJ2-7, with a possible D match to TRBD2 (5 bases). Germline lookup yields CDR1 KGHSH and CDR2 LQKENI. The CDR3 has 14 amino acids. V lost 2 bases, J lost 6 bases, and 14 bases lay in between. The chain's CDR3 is CASSPLSEGSEQYF. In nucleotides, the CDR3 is TGTGCCAGCTCACCATTATCCGAGGGCTCCGAGCAGTACTTC.

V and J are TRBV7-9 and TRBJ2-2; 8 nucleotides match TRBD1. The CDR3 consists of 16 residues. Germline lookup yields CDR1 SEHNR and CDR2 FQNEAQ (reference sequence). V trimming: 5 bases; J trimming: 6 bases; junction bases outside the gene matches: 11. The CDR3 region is CASSHRQGASAGELFF. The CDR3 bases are TGTGCCAGCAGCCACCGGCAGGGGGCATCGGCCGGGGAGCTGTTTTTT.